These 27 T cell receptor beta chains originate from one sample sequenced in a study of Tregs in tolerant kidney transplant recipients. Generated by immunoSEQ multiplex PCR, the TCRdb table keeps only in-frame clones and is missing some. The repertoire includes over 60,000 clones, 95% to 98% of them detected once, and about 0.5% sits in the top ten. The source material was CD4+ T cells from blood, sampled before the transplant. These receptors were obtained from a human donor who received a combined kidney and bone marrow transplant.

This chain links TRBV2 with TRBJ1-5, with 9 nucleotides matching TRBD1. Per germline, CDR1 SNHLY and CDR2 FYNNEI. V shed 6 bases and J 1 base; nucleotides not matched to a gene: 4. The CDR3 spans 15 residues. Here the CDR3 DNA reads TGTGCCAGCAGGGAGGACAGGGGAAGCAATCAGCCCCAGCATTTT. It is translated as CASREDRGSNQPQHF. Full variable domain (missing parts from reference TRBV2 and TRBJ1-5): EPEVTQTPSHQVTQMGQEVILRCVPISNHLYFYWYRQILGQKVEFLVSFYNNEISEKSEIFDDQFSVERPDGSNFTLKIRSTKLEDSAMYFCASREDRGSNQPQHFGDGTRLSIL.

The genes are TRBV7-8 and TRBJ2-7, with 7 bases that match TRBD2. The CDR3 totals 16 residues. The germline gives CDR1 SGHVS, CDR2 FQNEAQ. J gave up 0 bases and V 0 bases, and 5 bases lay outside the gene matches. CDR3 in amino acids: CASSLARRGSSYEQYF. In DNA, the CDR3 is TGTGCCAGCAGCTTAGCGAGGCGGGGGAGCTCCTACGAGCAGTACTTC.

The V call is TRBV5-1, the J call TRBJ1-3, with no clear D. Trimming removed 0 bases from V and 0 bases from J, with 7 bases in between. Germline CDR1 and CDR2: SGHRS and YFSETQ. The CDR3 spans 15 residues. CDR3 in amino acids: CASSLGGGSGNTIYF. CDR3 in DNA: TGCGCCAGCAGCTTGGGAGGAGGCTCTGGAAACACCATATATTTT.

J is TRBJ2-5 and V is TRBV11-2, with 8 bases fitting TRBD1. The CDR3 totals 14 residues. Losses at the gene ends were 4 bases for V and 5 bases for J; bases not matched to a gene: 6. Per germline, CDR1 SGHAT and CDR2 FQNNGV. CDR3 bases: TGTGCCAGCAGCTCGAGGACAGGGACGGAGACCCAGTACTTC. Encoded protein: CASSSRTGTETQYF.

The chain uses TRBV5-1 and TRBJ1-2; D is uncertain. CDR1 is SGHRS and CDR2 is YFSETQ in the germline V gene. The CDR3 totals 13 residues. Trimming cost V 4 bases and J 5 bases, with 12 bases left between them. Written as DNA, the CDR3 is TGCGCCAGCAGCACAGAGATTCCTTATGGCTACACCTTC. Encoded protein: CASSTEIPYGYTF.

The V call is TRBV14, the J call TRBJ1-1; no clear D gene. This CDR3 region has 13 residues. V was shortened by 4 bases and J by 0 bases, with 6 bases between the two germline ends. Germline V gene data show CDR1 as SGHDN and CDR2 as FVKESK. CDR3 in DNA: TGTGCCAGCAGCCTATCTGTGAACACTGAAGCTTTCTTT. Protein sequence: CASSLSVNTEAFF.

This clone was counted a single time. The chain uses TRBV18 and TRBJ2-3; D remains ambiguous. Germline CDR1 KGHSH, CDR2 LQKENI. The CDR3 runs 13 residues. Deletions cut 3 bases from V and 4 bases from J, with 8 bases between. The CDR3 spells CASSPALADTQYF. CDR3 nucleotides: TGTGCCAGCTCACCCGCTCTAGCAGATACGCAGTATTTT. The full variable domain, with the rest looked up from reference TRBV18 and TRBJ2-3, is NAGVMQNPRHLVRRRGQEARLRCSPMKGHSHVYWYRQLPEEGLKFMVYLQKENIIDESGMPKERFSAEFPKEGPSILRIQQVVRGDSAAYFCASSPALADTQYFGPGTRLTVL.

This chain connects TRBV9 to TRBJ2-1, with 9 bases fitting TRBD2. J was trimmed by 5 bases and V by 0 bases; bases with no gene match: 6. Germline V gene lookup returns CDR1 SGDLS and CDR2 YYNGEE. The CDR3 runs to 16 residues. In DNA form, the CDR3 reads TGTGCCAGCAGCGTAGGTGTGTTAGCGGGAGACAATGAGCAGTTCTTC. Its translation is CASSVGVLAGDNEQFF.

The CDR3 reads CASSQDTVPRGREQYF. CDR3 nucleotide sequence: TGCGCCAGCAGCCAAGATACAGTCCCTAGGGGCCGCGAGCAGTACTTC. The rearrangement joins TRBV4-3 to TRBJ2-7; D might be TRBD1 (5 bases). The germline gives CDR1 LGHNA, CDR2 YSLEER. The CDR3 sequence is 16 residues long. The V end was cut by 0 bases, the J end by 6 bases, with 18 bases between.

V usage is TRBV18 and J usage is TRBJ1-2; no definite D call. The CDR3 totals 16 residues. Germline V CDR1 and CDR2: KGHSH, LQKENI. Trimming shortened V by 3 bases and J by 7 bases, and 21 bases separated the two germline ends. The CDR3 is CASSPNQVFFLGGYTF. The CDR3 DNA sequence: TGTGCCAGCTCACCCAACCAGGTCTTCTTCCTCGGTGGCTACACCTTC.

V usage is TRBV5-6 and J usage is TRBJ2-7; D perhaps matches TRBD2 (5 bases). V was pared by 1 base and J by 4 bases, with 12 bases between. Germline V gene lookup returns CDR1 SGHDT and CDR2 YYEEEE. This CDR3 region has 14 residues. CDR3 coding DNA: TGTGCCAGCAGCTTGACCCGGGATTGGTACGAGCAGTACTTC. Protein product: CASSLTRDWYEQYF.

This chain joins TRBV6-6 and TRBJ2-7; D is possibly TRBD2 (6 bases). The CDR3 runs 13 residues. Deletions cut 5 bases from V and 6 bases from J, with 14 bases between. CDR1 is MNHNY, CDR2 SVGAGI, per germline (reference sequence). For the CDR3, the DNA is TGTGCCAGCAGTCCACCCGGAGGGGTCGAGCAGTACTTC. Translation: CASSPPGGVEQYF.

V gene TRBV4-3 combines with J gene TRBJ2-2, with 8 bases lining up with TRBD1. The ends lost 1 base at V and 0 bases at J; junction bases unmatched: 10. This CDR3 comprises 19 residues. Germline CDR1 reads LGHNA; CDR2 reads YSLEER. The CDR3 DNA follows: TGCGCCAGCAGCCAAGGGGGGACAGGTGATCTCGCGAACACCGGGGAGCTGTTTTTT. Its translation is CASSQGGTGDLANTGELFF.

The chain recombines TRBV7-8 with TRBJ1-5; possibly TRBD1 for D (5 bases). Trimming took off 5 bases at V and 0 bases at J, with 23 bases between the two ends. Per the germline V gene, CDR1 is SGHVS and CDR2 is FQNEAQ. CDR3 length equals 19 residues. The CDR3 protein is CASSPWTQTRAYSNQPQHF. As DNA, the CDR3 is TGTGCCAGCAGCCCTTGGACACAAACAAGGGCTTATAGCAATCAGCCCCAGCATTTT.

The V call is TRBV9, the J call TRBJ2-5; TRBD2 aligns across 10 bases. J was trimmed by 7 bases and V by 0 bases; bases with no gene match: 9. From germline, CDR1 is SGDLS and CDR2 YYNGEE. The CDR3 covers 16 residues. The CDR3: CASSVAGAGGPGTQYF. For the CDR3, the DNA is TGTGCCAGCAGCGTAGCCGGAGCGGGGGGGCCGGGGACCCAGTACTTC.

This sequence joins TRBV6-1 and TRBJ1-6; the D gene is possibly TRBD1 (5 bases). The CDR3 sequence is 14 residues long. Trimming stripped 3 bases from V and 7 bases from J, with 10 bases between. CDR1 is MNHNS, CDR2 SASEGT, per germline. CDR3 sequence (DNA): TGTGCCAGCAGTGATAGGGGACTAAATTCACCCCTCCACTTT. This sequence encodes CASSDRGLNSPLHF.

V usage is TRBV7-3 and J usage is TRBJ1-1, with a weak D call TRBD1 (5 bases). Germline V CDR1 and CDR2: SGHTA, FQGTGA. The CDR3 totals 13 residues. The germline V and J ends were trimmed by 6 bases and 1 base, with 9 bases remaining between them. The CDR3 region is CASSRGGNTEAFF. CDR3 DNA sequence: TGTGCCAGCAGTCGGGGGGGGAACACTGAAGCTTTCTTT.

This clone has just one count. The CDR3 here is CASSLGPRSYNEQFF. As DNA, the CDR3 is TGTGCCAGCAGCTTAGGTCCCCGCTCCTACAATGAGCAGTTCTTC. This rearrangement joins TRBV7-9 to TRBJ2-1, with D hard to call. The germline gives CDR1 SEHNR, CDR2 FQNEAQ (reference sequence). V dropped 1 base and J dropped 0 bases, with 7 bases sitting between them. This CDR3 is 15 amino acids long.

This clone was found once. This rearrangement joins TRBV4-2 to TRBJ1-4; TRBD1 matches at 8 bases. The V segment lost 6 bases and the J segment 8 bases; nucleotides outside the gene matches: 14. The CDR3 is 16 amino acids. Germline V gives CDR1 LGHNA, CDR2 YNFKEQ. The DNA of the CDR3 is TGTGCCAGCAGTACCTTGACGACAGGGGATTACGAAAAACTGTTTTTT. It yields the protein CASSTLTTGDYEKLFF.

This chain connects TRBV7-3 to TRBJ2-1, with TRBD2 matching over 12 bases. Trimming at V came to 2 bases and at J to 4 bases, leaving 3 bases not matched to a gene. This CDR3 contains 16 residues. From germline, CDR1 is SGHTA and CDR2 FQGTGA. CDR3 region: CASSLATSGGYNEQFF. The CDR3 coding sequence is TGTGCCAGCAGCTTAGCAACTAGCGGGGGGTACAATGAGCAGTTCTTC.

The count of this clone is one. This rearrangement joins TRBV5-1 to TRBJ2-7, with 9 bases matching TRBD1. Germline assignment: CDR1 SGHRS and CDR2 YFSETQ. After removal of 0 bases from V and 2 bases from J, the junction contained 0 bases not matched to a gene. The CDR3 runs to 14 residues. CDR3 coding DNA: TGCGCCAGCAGCTTGGGGGACAGGGCCTACGAGCAGTACTTC. Its protein product is CASSLGDRAYEQYF.

The chain is built from TRBV18 and TRBJ2-1; 8 positions agree with TRBD2. Germline-derived CDR1 and CDR2 are KGHSH and LQKENI. This CDR3 region has 16 residues. The ends lost 5 bases at V and 8 bases at J; junction bases unmatched: 14. The DNA of the CDR3 is TGTGCCAGCTCAAAACTAGCGGATACCCATGGGGATGAGCAGTTCTTC. This codes for CASSKLADTHGDEQFF.

The genes are TRBV18 and TRBJ1-1; 8 nucleotides line up with TRBD1. Germline assignment: CDR1 KGHSH and CDR2 LQKENI. The CDR3 totals 16 residues. V lost 4 bases and J lost 1; bases outside the gene matches: 8. The CDR3 region has the DNA TGTGCCAGCTCACGAGGACAGGGTGAGGGGAACACTGAAGCTTTCTTT. Its translation is CASSRGQGEGNTEAFF.

This clone was counted between two and nine times. J is TRBJ1-2 and V is TRBV7-9; 12 nucleotides align to TRBD1. The J segment lost 3 bases and the V segment lost 5 bases, leaving 4 bases of the junction unmatched. The CDR3 length is 15 residues. Germline V gives CDR1 SEHNR, CDR2 FQNEAQ (reference sequence). CDR3 loop: CASSPGQGAYYGYTF. Here the CDR3 DNA reads TGTGCCAGCAGCCCGGGACAGGGGGCGTACTATGGCTACACCTTC.

The chain employs TRBV7-2 and TRBJ2-2, with 10 positions matching TRBD2. CDR3 length equals 18 residues. CDR1 is SGHTA and CDR2 is FQGNSA in the germline V gene. V shed 2 bases, J shed 3 bases, and the junction held 9 bases outside the gene matches. DNA for the CDR3: TGTGCCAGCAGCTTATTCGTCACTAGCGGGGACTACACCGGGGAGCTGTTTTTT. Protein product: CASSLFVTSGDYTGELFF. The whole variable domain, remainder taken from reference TRBV7-2 and TRBJ2-2, is GAGVSQSPSNKVTEKGKDVELRCDPISGHTALYWYRQSLGQGLEFLIYFQGNSAPDKSGLPSDRFSAERTGGSVSTLTIQRTQQEDSAVYLCASSLFVTSGDYTGELFFGEGSRLTVL.

The chain employs TRBV7-9 and TRBJ1-3, with 9 nucleotides matching TRBD1. Germline values: CDR1 SEHNR, CDR2 FQNEAQ (reference sequence). This CDR3 contains 15 residues. Trimming removed 5 bases from V and 1 base from J; junction bases left unmatched: 3. The CDR3 loop is CASSRTGESGNTIYF. CDR3 sequence (DNA): TGTGCCAGCAGCCGGACAGGGGAATCTGGAAACACCATATATTTT.

The genes are TRBV9 and TRBJ2-7; 9 bases agree with TRBD1. Germline loops: CDR1 SGDLS, CDR2 YYNGEE. This CDR3 has 15 residues. The J segment lost 3 bases and the V segment lost 4 bases, leaving 8 bases of the junction unmatched. The CDR3 coding sequence is TGTGCCAGCAGCCCCCGGGACAGGGCACTCTACGAGCAGTACTTC. This codes for CASSPRDRALYEQYF.